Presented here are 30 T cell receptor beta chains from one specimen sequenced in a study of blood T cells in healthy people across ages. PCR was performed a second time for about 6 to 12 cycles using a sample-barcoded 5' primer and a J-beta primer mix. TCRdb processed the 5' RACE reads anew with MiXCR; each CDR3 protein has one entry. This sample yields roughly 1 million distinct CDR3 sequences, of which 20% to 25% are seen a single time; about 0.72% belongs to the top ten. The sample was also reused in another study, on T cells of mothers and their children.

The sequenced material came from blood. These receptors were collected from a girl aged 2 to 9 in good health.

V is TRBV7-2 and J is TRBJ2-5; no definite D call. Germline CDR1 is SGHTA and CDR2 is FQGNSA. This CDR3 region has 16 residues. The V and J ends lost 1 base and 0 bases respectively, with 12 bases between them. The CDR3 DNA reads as TGTGCCAGCAGCTTAGGCAGGACCCTGTACCAAGAGACCCAGTACTTC. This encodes CASSLGRTLYQETQYF.

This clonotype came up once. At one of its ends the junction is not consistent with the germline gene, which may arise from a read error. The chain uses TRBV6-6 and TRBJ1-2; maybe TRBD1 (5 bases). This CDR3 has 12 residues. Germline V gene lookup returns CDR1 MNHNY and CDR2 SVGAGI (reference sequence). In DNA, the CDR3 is TGTGCCAGCAGTACCGGGACGCTTCAAGGGGACTTC. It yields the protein CASSTGTLQGDF.

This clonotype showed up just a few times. The CDR3 region has the DNA TGTGCCAGCAGGGTGGGCACCTTTCCAGCCGGGGAGCTGTTTTTT. It yields the protein CASRVGTFPAGELFF. The chain couples TRBV7-8 to TRBJ2-2, with no clear D. V was cut by 6 bases and J by 6 bases, with 17 bases left in between. CDR1 SGHVS and CDR2 FQNEAQ come from the germline V gene. This CDR3 spans 15 amino acids.

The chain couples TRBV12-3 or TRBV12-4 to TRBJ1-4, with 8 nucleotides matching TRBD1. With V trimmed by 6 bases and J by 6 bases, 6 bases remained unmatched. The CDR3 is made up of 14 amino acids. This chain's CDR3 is CASRQGVGDEKLFF. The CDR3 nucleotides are TGTGCCAGCAGACAGGGGGTGGGCGATGAAAAACTGTTTTTT.

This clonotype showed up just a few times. CDR3 sequence (DNA): TGTGCCAGCTCAGGGTATGGGGGAGTAGGCAATCAGCCCCAGCATTTT. Protein: CASSGYGGVGNQPQHF. This rearrangement joins TRBV6-6 to TRBJ1-5; possibly TRBD1 for D (5 bases). Between the trimmed V and J ends, which lost 8 bases and 2 bases, there was a span of 19 bases. The CDR3 runs 16 residues. Germline V gene sequence: CDR1 MNHNY, CDR2 SVGAGI (reference sequence).

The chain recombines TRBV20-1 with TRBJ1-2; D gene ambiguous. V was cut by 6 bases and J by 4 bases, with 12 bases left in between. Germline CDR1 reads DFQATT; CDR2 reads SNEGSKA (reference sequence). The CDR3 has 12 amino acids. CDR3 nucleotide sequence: TGCAGTGCGCGCCCCAGCTCCTATGGCTACACCTTC. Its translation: CSARPSSYGYTF.

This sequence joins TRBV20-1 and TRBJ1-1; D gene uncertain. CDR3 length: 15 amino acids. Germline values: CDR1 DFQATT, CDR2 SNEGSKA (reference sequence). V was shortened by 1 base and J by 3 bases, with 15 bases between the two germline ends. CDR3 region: CSARVRLTPYTEAFF. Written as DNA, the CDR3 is TGCAGTGCTAGAGTTAGGCTCACTCCGTACACTGAAGCTTTCTTT.

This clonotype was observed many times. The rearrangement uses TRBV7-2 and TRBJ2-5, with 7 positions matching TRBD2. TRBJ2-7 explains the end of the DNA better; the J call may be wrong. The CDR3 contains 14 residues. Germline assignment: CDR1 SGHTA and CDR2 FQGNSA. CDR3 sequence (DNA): TGTGCCAGCAGCTTAGCAGGGACTACCTACGAGCAGTACTTC. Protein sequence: CASSLAGTTYEQYF.

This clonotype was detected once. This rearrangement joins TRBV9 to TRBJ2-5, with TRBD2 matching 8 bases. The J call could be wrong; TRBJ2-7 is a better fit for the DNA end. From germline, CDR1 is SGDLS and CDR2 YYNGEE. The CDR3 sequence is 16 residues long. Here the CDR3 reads CASSVDGGRSFDEQYF. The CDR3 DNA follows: TGTGCCAGCAGCGTAGATGGCGGGAGGAGTTTTGACGAGCAGTACTTC.

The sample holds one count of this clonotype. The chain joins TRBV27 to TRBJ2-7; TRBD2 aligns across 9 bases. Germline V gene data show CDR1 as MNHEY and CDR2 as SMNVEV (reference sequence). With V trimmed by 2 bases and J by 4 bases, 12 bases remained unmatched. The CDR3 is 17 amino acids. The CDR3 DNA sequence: TGTGCCAGCAGTTTAGAAGGTTTTAGCGGGAGCATATACGAGCAGTACTTC. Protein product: CASSLEGFSGSIYEQYF.

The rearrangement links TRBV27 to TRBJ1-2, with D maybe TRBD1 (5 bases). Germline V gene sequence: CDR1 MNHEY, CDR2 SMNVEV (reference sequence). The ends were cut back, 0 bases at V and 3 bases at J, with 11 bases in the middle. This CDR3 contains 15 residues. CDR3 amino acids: CASSLSGMGDYGYTF. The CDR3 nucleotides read TGTGCCAGCAGTTTATCCGGGATGGGGGACTATGGCTACACCTTC.

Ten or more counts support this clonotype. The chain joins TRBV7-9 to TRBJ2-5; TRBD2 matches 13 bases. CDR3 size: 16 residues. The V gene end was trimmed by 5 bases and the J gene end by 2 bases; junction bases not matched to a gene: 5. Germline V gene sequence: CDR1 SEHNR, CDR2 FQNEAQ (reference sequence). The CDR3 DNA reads TGTGCCAGCAGCCCGCGACTAGCGGGGGGACAAGAGACCCAGTACTTC. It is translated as CASSPRLAGGQETQYF.

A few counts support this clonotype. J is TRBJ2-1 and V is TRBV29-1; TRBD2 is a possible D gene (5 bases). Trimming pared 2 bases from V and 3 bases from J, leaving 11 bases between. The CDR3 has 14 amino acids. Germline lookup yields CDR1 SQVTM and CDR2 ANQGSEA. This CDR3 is CSVESFGDYNEQFF. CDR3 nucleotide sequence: TGCAGCGTTGAATCGTTCGGGGACTACAATGAGCAGTTCTTC.

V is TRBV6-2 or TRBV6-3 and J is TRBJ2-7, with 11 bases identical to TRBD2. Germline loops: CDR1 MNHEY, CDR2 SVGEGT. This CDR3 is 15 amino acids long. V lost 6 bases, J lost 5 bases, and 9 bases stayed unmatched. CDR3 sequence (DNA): TGTGCCAGCAGACCCACTAGCGGGAGTCAACACGAGCAGTACTTC. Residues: CASRPTSGSQHEQYF.

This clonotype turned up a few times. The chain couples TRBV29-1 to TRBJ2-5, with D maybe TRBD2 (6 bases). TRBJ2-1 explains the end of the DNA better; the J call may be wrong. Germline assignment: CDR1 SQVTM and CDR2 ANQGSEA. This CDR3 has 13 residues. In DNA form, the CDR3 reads TGCAGCGTTGCCCCACTAACTAGCAACGAGCAGTTCTTC. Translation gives CSVAPLTSNEQFF.

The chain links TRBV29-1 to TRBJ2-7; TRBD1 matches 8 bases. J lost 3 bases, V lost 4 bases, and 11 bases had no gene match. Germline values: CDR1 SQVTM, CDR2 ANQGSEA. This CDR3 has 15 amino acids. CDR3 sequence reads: CSVAGGEIGNYEQYF. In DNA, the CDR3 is TGCAGCGTTGCAGGGGGCGAGATCGGGAACTACGAGCAGTACTTC.

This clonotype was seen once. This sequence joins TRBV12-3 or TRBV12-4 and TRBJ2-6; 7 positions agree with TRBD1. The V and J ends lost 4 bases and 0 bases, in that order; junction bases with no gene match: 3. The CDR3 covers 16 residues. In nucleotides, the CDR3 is TGTGCCAGCAGTTGGGACAGCCGCTCTGGGGCCAACGTCCTGACTTTC. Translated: CASSWDSRSGANVLTF.

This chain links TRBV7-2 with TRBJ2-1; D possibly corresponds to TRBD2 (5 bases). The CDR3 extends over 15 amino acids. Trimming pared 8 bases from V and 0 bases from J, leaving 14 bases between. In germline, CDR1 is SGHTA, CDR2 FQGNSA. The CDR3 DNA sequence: TGTGCCAGCTCAGCGAGTGAGGGCTCCTACAATGAGCAGTTCTTC. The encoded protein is CASSASEGSYNEQFF.

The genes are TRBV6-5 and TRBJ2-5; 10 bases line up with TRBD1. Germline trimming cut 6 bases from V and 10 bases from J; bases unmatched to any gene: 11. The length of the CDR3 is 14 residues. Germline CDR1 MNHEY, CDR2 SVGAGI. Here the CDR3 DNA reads TGTGCCAGCAGGGCTGAGTCCCGGGACAGGGGCCAGTACTTC. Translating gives CASRAESRDRGQYF.

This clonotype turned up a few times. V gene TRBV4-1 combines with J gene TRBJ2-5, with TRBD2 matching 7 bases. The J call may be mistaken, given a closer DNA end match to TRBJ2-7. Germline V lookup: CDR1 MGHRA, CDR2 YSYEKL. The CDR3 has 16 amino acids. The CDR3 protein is CASSQEEAGLYYEQYF. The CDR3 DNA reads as TGCGCCAGCAGCCAAGAGGAAGCGGGACTTTACTACGAGCAGTACTTC.

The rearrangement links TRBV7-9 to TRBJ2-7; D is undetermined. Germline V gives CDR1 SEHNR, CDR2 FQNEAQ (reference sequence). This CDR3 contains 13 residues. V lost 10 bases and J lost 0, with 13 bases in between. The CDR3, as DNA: TGTGCCACCTCCCATGCGAGCTCCTACGAGCAGTACTTC. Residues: CATSHASSYEQYF.

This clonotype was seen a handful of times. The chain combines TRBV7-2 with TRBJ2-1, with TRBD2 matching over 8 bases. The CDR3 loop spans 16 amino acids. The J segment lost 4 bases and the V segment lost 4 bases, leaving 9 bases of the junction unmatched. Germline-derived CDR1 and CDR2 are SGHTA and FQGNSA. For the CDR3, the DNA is TGTGCCAGCAGCTACCATAGCGGGGATCAATACAATGAGCAGTTCTTC. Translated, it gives CASSYHSGDQYNEQFF.

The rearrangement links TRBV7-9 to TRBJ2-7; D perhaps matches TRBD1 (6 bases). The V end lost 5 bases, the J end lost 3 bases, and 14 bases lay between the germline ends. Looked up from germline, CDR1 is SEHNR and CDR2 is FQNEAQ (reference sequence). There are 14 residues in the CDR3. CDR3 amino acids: CASSPPGQLYEQYF. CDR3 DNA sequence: TGTGCCAGCAGCCCTCCGGGACAACTCTACGAGCAGTACTTC.

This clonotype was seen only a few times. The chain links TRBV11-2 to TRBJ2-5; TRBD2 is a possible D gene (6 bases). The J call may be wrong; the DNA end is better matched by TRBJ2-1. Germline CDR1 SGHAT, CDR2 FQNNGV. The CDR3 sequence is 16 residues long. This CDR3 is CASSFPRDLSSNEQFF. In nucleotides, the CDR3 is TGTGCCAGCAGTTTTCCCCGGGACTTGTCGTCCAATGAGCAGTTCTTC.

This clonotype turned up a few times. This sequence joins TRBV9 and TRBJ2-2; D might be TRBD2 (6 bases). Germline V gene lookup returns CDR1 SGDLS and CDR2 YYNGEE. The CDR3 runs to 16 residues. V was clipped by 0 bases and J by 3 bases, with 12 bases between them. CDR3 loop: CASSVGTGGDTGELFF. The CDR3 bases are TGTGCCAGCAGCGTAGGAACCGGAGGGGACACCGGGGAGCTGTTTTTT.

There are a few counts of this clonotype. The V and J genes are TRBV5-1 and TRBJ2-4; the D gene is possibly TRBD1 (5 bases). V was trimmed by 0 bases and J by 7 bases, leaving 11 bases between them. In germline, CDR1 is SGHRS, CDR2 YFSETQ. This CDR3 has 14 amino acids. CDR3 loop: CASSLAAGWNIQYF. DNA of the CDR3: TGCGCCAGCAGCTTGGCGGCAGGGTGGAACATTCAGTACTTC.

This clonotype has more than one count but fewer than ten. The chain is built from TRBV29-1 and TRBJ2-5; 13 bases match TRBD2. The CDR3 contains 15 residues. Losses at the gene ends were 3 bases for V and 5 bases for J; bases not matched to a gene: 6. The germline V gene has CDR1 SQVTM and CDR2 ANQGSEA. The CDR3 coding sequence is TGCAGCGTTGAGGGACTAGCGGGATTTGTCGAGACCCAGTACTTC. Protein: CSVEGLAGFVETQYF.

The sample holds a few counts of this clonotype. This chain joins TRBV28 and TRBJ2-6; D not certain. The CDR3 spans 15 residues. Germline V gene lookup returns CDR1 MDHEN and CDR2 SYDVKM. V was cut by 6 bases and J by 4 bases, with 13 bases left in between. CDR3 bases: TGTGCCAGCAGGTACAGAGCCCAAGGGGCCAACGTCCTGACTTTC. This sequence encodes CASRYRAQGANVLTF.

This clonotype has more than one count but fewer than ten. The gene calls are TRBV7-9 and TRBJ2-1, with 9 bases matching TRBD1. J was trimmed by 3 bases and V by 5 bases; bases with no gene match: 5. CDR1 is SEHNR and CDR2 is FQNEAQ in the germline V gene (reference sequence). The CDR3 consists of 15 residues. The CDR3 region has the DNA TGTGCCAGCAGCGTGGGGGACAGGGACTACAATGAGCAGTTCTTC. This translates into CASSVGDRDYNEQFF.

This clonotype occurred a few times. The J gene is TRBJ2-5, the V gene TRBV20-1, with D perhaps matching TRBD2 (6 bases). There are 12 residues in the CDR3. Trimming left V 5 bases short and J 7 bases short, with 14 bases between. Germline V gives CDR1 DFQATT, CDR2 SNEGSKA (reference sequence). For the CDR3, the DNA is TGCAGTGCTCCCGGGACTTTCGGGACCCAGTACTTC. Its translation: CSAPGTFGTQYF.